Listed below are T cell receptor beta chains from one sample, sequenced in a study of blood T cell repertoires in COVID-19. Sequenced by immunoSEQ multiplex PCR; TCRdb stores in-frame clones only, minus some. The data hold about 90,000 clones, with approximately 90% observed a single time. The sample taken for sequencing was peripheral blood. Receptors originate from a human donor with active COVID-19. The donor label of this sample is uncertain. Both conserved end residues are part of each CDR3. D genes are given only for firm matches. Expanded clones get a size class; other rows say once, few or many, or leave the size out.

>TRBJ2-1|-|TRBV19|-
TGTGCCAGTAGCCAACAGGTCCCGGGTTTTAATGAGCAGTTCTTC
CASSQQVPGFNEQFF
>TRBJ1-5|TRBD1|TRBV9|once
TGTGCCAGCAGCGTAGTGGGGACAGGGGACAATCAGCCCCAGCATTTT
CASSVVGTGDNQPQHF
>TRBJ1-3|-|TRBV6-2/TRBV6-3|few
TGTGCCAGCAGTTATACAGCCTCTGGAAACACCATATATTTT
CASSYTASGNTIYF
>TRBJ1-6|TRBD1|TRBV7-2|few
TGTGCCAGCAGCTTAAAAGGGACAGCGTATAATTCACCCCTCCACTTT
CASSLKGTAYNSPLHF
>TRBJ1-1|TRBD1|TRBV10-3|-
TGTGCCATCCAGAAATCGGGACAGGGGTCCACTGAAGCTTTCTTT
CAIQKSGQGSTEAFF
>TRBJ2-7|-|TRBV19|-
TGTGCCAGCAAGGGGAAGAGCTCCTACGAGCAGTACTTC
CASKGKSSYEQYF
>TRBJ1-6|-|TRBV4-2|-
TGTGCCAGCAGCCAAGAGACAGGCGCTTTGAATTCACCCCTCCACTTT
CASSQETGALNSPLHF
>TRBJ1-1|-|TRBV5-6|once
TGTGCCAGCAGCATATCAGGGCCCACTGAAGCTTTCTTT
CASSISGPTEAFF
>TRBJ1-5|-|TRBV19|-
TGTGCCAGCCACGCCGTGGGGGGATCATATAGCAATCAGCCCCAGCATTTT
CASHAVGGSYSNQPQHF
>TRBJ1-1|-|TRBV27|-
TGTGCCAGCAGTTTAAGGGAGGTTGGGGGTCGCACTGAAGCTTTCTTT
CASSLREVGGRTEAFF
>TRBJ1-4|TRBD1|TRBV10-3|-
TGTGCCATCAGTGAGAACCGGGACAGTGAAAAACTGTTTTTT
CAISENRDSEKLFF
>TRBJ2-2|-|TRBV7-2|-
TGTGCCAGCAGCTTGTCTATGCGGGAGCTGTTTTTT
CASSLSMRELFF
>TRBJ2-7|-|TRBV20-1|-
TGCAGTGCTAGTCCTCGGGGGGCCAACTCCTACGAGCAGTACTTC
CSASPRGANSYEQYF
>TRBJ2-7|TRBD2|TRBV6-5|-
TGTGCCAGCAGTTCGATAGCGGGGGGCTCCTACGAGCAGTACTTC
CASSSIAGGSYEQYF
>TRBJ2-2|TRBD1|TRBV9|-
TGTGCCAGCAGCGCTGCAGGGGGACCGAACACCGGGGAGCTGTTTTTT
CASSAAGGPNTGELFF
>TRBJ2-5|TRBD1|TRBV7-2|-
TGTGCCAGCAGCCCGACCGGACAGGGGGCGGTAGGAGAGACCCAGTACTTC
CASSPTGQGAVGETQYF
>TRBJ2-7|TRBD1|TRBV6-5|-
TGTGCCAGCTCGGGACAGGGGAGCTACGAGCAGTACTTC
CASSGQGSYEQYF
>TRBJ2-3|TRBD2|TRBV7-8|-
TGTGCCAGCAGCCCAGGAGCGGGAGGGGGCGCCACAGATACGCAGTATTTT
CASSPGAGGGATDTQYF
>TRBJ2-7|-|TRBV5-1|-
TGCGCCAGCAGCCAGGGTCAAAACCTCGGAGCCTACGAGCAGTACTTC
CASSQGQNLGAYEQYF
>TRBJ1-1|TRBD1|TRBV19|-
TGTGCCAGTAGTATACTGTTGGGACAGGGGAGGACTGAAGCTTTCTTT
CASSILLGQGRTEAFF
>TRBJ1-4|-|TRBV18|-
TGTGCCAGCTCGCCCCAGGGGCGTGCAACTAATGAAAAACTGTTTTTT
CASSPQGRATNEKLFF
>TRBJ2-5|-|TRBV4-2|-
TGTGCCAGCAGCCAAAGGGGCGCATTTGGGGAAGAGACCCAGTACTTC
CASSQRGAFGEETQYF
>TRBJ2-7|-|TRBV19|-
TGTGCCAGTAGTATGTCGGAGTACGAGCAGTACTTC
CASSMSEYEQYF
>TRBJ2-2|TRBD1|TRBV24-1|-
TGTGCCACTGAAGCCGGGACAGGGGGCCACGGGGAGCTGTTTTTT
CATEAGTGGHGELFF
>TRBJ2-5|TRBD1|TRBV2|-
TGTGCCAGCAGAACAGGGGAAGAGACCCAGTACTTC
CASRTGEETQYF
>TRBJ1-6|-|TRBV7-3|-
TGTGCCAGCAGCTTAACCTTCGGGAATTCACCCCTCCACTTT
CASSLTFGNSPLHF
>TRBJ2-1|TRBD2|TRBV7-2|-
TGTGCCAGCAGCCCGACTAGCGGGGGGGCCTCGGCCTACAATGAGCAGTTCTTC
CASSPTSGGASAYNEQFF
>TRBJ1-1|-|TRBV7-9|few
TGTGCCAGCAGCCCGCCGCTAGCAGAAGCTTTCTTT
CASSPPLAEAFF
>TRBJ2-7|-|TRBV12-3/TRBV12-4|-
TGTGCCAGCAGTTTAAACAGTTACTACGAGCAGTACTTC
CASSLNSYYEQYF